The clone carrying this T cell receptor (beta chain) was recorded only once. These data are taken from a study of OX40 agonist ivuxolimab in advanced cancers. The overall study: Clinicians treated patients with ivuxolimab, an agonistic anti-OX40 (CD134) antibody.

The germline gives CDR1 MNHEY, CDR2 SVGAGI. The CDR3 contains 16 residues. Trimming took 4 bases from V and 3 from J; bases not matched to a gene: 4. Sequencing was performed with immunoSEQ multiplex PCR; in TCRdb, only in-frame clones are kept and a portion is missing. The profile covers roughly 25,000 clones, with around four fifths appearing a single time and about 1.5% taken by the ten largest. The receptor comes from an adult with an advanced solid tumor such as melanoma, head and neck, liver or kidney cancer. V is TRBV6-5 and J is TRBJ2-2; TRBD1 agrees at 11 bases. Sequenced material: CD4+ or CD8+ T cells sorted from blood, taken in a trial of the OX40 agonist ivuxolimab. The CDR3 nucleotides read TGTGCCAGCAGTTCTGGGACAGGGGGATACACCGGGGAGCTGTTTTTT. It is translated as CASSSGTGGYTGELFF.